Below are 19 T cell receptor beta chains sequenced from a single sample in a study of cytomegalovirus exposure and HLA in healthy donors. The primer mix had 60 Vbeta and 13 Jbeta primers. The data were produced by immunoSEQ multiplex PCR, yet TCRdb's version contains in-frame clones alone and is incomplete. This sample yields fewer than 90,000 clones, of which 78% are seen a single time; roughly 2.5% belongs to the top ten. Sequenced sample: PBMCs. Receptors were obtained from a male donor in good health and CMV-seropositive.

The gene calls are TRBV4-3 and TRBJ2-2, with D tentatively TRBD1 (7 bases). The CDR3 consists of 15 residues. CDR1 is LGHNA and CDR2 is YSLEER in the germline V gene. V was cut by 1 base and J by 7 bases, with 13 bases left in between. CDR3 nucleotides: TGCGCCAGCAGCCAAGGCAGGGGGAGGAACGGGGAGCTGTTTTTT. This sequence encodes CASSQGRGRNGELFF.

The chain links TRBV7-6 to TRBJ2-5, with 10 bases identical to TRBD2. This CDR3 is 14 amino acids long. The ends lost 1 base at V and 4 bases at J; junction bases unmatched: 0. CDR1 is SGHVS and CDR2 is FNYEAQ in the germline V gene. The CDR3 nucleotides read TGTGCCAGCAGCTTAGTAGCGGGGGGAGAGACCCAGTACTTC. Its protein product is CASSLVAGGETQYF.

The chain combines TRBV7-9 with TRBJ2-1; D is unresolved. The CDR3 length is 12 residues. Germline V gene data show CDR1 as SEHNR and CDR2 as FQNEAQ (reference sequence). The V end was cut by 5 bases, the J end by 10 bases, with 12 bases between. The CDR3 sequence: CASSPVSREQFF. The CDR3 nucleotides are TGTGCCAGCAGCCCCGTGAGCCGAGAGCAGTTCTTC.

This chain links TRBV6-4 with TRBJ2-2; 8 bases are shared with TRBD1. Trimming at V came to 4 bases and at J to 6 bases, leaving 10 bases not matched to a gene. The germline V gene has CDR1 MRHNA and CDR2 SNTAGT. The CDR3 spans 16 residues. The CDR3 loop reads CASSAGPGQGAGELFF. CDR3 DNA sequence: TGTGCCAGCAGTGCGGGGCCCGGACAGGGAGCCGGGGAGCTGTTTTTT.

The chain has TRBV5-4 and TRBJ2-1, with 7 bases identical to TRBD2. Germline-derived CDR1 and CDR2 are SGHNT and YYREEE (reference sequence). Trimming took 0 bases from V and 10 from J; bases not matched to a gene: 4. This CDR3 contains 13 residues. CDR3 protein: CASSLAPAGEQFF. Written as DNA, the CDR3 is TGTGCCAGCAGCTTGGCCCCAGCGGGAGAGCAGTTCTTC.

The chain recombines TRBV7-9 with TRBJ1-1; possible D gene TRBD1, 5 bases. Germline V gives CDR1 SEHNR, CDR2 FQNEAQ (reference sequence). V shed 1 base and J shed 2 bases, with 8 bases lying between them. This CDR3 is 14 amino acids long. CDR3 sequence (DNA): TGTGCCAGCAGCTTAGGGGGCACCAACACTGAAGCTTTCTTT. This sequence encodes CASSLGGTNTEAFF.

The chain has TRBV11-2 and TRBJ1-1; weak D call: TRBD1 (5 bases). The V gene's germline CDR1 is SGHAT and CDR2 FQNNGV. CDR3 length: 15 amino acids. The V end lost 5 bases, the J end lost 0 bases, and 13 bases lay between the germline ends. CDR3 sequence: CASSREKGVNTEAFF. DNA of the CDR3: TGTGCCAGCAGCCGGGAGAAAGGGGTGAACACTGAAGCTTTCTTT.

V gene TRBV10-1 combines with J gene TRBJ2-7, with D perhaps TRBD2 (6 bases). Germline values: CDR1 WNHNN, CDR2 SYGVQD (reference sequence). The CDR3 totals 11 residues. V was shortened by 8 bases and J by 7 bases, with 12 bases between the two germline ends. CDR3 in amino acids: CASHLAREQYF. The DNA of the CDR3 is TGCGCCAGCCATCTAGCGCGAGAGCAGTACTTC.

In DNA form, the CDR3 reads TGTGCCAGCAGCTTGGGAGGGATGGATCAGCCCCAGCATTTT. As protein: CASSLGGMDQPQHF. This rearrangement joins TRBV5-4 to TRBJ1-5; no clear D gene. This CDR3 is 14 amino acids long. Germline V gene data show CDR1 as SGHNT and CDR2 as YYREEE (reference sequence). Trimming left V 0 bases short and J 5 bases short, with 9 bases between.

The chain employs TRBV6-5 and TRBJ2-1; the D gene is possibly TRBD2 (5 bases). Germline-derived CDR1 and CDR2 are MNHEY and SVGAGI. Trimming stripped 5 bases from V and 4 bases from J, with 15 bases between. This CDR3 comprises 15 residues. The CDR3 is CASSRSAAEYNEQFF. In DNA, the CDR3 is TGTGCCAGCAGTCGTTCGGCAGCGGAATACAATGAGCAGTTCTTC.

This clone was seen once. The CDR3 DNA sequence: TGTGCCAGCAGCTCCGGACAGGGCGGAGACTACGAGCAGTACTTC. Amino acid sequence: CASSSGQGGDYEQYF. V and J are TRBV5-6 and TRBJ2-7; 8 positions match TRBD1. CDR1 is SGHDT, CDR2 YYEEEE, per germline. The CDR3 is 15 amino acids. The trim removed 3 bases at V and 3 bases at J, leaving 8 bases unmatched. Drawing the rest from reference TRBV5-6 and TRBJ2-7, the complete variable domain is DAGVTQSPTHLIKTRGQQVTLRCSPKSGHDTVSWYQQALGQGPQFIFQYYEEEERQRGNFPDRFSGHQFPNYSSELNVNALLLGDSALYLCASSSGQGGDYEQYFGPGTRLTVT.

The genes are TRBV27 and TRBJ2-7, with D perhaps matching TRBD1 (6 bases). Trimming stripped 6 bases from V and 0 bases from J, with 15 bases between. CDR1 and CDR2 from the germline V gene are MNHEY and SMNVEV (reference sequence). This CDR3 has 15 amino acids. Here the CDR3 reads CASRQGILSSYEQYF. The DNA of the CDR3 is TGTGCCAGCAGACAGGGAATATTAAGCTCCTACGAGCAGTACTTC.

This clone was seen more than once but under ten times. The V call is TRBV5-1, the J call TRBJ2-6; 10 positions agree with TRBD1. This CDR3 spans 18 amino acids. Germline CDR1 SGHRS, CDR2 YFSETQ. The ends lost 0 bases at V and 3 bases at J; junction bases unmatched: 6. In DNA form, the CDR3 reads TGCGCCAGCAGCTTGGGAGACAGGGGGCCGGTTGGGGCCAACGTCCTGACTTTC. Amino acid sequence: CASSLGDRGPVGANVLTF. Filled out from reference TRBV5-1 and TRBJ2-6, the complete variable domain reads KAGVTQTPRYLIKTRGQQVTLSCSPISGHRSVSWYQQTPGQGLQFLFEYFSETQRNKGNFPGRFSGRQFSNSRSEMNVSTLELGDSALYLCASSLGDRGPVGANVLTFGAGSRLTVL.

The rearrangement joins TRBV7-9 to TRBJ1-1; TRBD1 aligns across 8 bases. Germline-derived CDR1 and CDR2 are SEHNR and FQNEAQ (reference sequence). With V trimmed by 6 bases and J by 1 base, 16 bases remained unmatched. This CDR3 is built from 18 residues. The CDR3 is CASRPTPRNDRGNTEAFF. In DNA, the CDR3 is TGTGCCAGCAGGCCGACCCCCCGAAACGACAGGGGGAACACTGAAGCTTTCTTT.

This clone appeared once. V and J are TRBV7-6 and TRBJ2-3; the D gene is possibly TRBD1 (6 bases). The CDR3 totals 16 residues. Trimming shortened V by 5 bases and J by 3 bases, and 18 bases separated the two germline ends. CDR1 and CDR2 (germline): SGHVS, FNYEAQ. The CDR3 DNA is TGTGCCAGCAGCCCAGGGGAGCATCCCGGAACAGATACGCAGTATTTT. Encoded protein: CASSPGEHPGTDTQYF.

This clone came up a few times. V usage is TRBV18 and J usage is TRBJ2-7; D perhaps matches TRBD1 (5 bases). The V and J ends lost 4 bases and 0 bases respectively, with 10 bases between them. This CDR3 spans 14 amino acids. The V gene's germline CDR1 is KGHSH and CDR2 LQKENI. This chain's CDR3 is CASSRLDTSYEQYF. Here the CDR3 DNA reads TGTGCCAGCTCACGACTGGACACCTCCTACGAGCAGTACTTC.

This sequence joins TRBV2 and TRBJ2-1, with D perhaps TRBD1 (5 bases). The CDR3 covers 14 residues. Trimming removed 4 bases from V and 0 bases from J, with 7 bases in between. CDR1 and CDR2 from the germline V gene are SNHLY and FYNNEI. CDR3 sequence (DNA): TGTGCCAGCAGTGCCCAGGGCTCCTACAATGAGCAGTTCTTC. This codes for CASSAQGSYNEQFF.

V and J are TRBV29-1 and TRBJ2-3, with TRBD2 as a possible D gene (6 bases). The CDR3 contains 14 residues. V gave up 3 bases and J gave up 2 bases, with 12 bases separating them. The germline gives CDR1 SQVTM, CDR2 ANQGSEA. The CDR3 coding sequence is TGCAGCGTTGATTCCGGGACTTCCACAGATACGCAGTATTTT. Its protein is CSVDSGTSTDTQYF.

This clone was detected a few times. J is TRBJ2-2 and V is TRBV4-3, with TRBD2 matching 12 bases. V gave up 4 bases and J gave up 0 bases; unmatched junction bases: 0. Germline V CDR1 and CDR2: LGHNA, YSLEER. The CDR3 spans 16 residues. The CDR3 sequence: CASSRTSGTNTGELFF. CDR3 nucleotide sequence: TGCGCCAGCAGCCGGACTAGCGGGACGAACACCGGGGAGCTGTTTTTT.